This T cell receptor beta chain appears in the sequencing data of a study of monozygotic twins with inflammatory bowel disease. With regard to this clonotype: As yet, its antigen is unknown.

The CDR3 runs 14 residues. Looked up from germline, CDR1 is MNHNS and CDR2 is SASEGT. Study results and caveats: Similarity of repertoires did not differ between concordant and discordant twins, possibly from limited power. Relative clonotype sharing with others was diminished in IBD patients versus healthy twins, particularly with disease activity.

Blood samples measuring approximately 2.4 ml were taken per donor. TCRdb reworked the 5' RACE reads into one entry per CDR3 protein, no DNA. This repertoire includes 150,000 to 200,000 distinct CDR3 sequences. This sequence was found in a human donor with ulcerative colitis or Crohn's disease, or a healthy co-twin of an affected twin (not recorded which). The rearrangement uses TRBV6-1 and TRBJ1-1; TCRdb indicates TRBD1, and absent DNA this call remains unverified. Sequenced sample: blood. CDR3 loop: CASSGQKLNTEAFF.